This TCR beta chain derives from a study of cytomegalovirus exposure and HLA in healthy donors. Comment on this clone: This specimen includes other DNA sequences encoding the same CDR3.

The primer mix had 60 Vbeta and 13 Jbeta primers. Produced via immunoSEQ multiplex PCR; TCRdb's table is partial and in-frame only. Of about 130,000 clones listed, around two thirds are singletons. Germline assignment: CDR1 SGHRS and CDR2 YFSETQ. Deletions cut 1 base from V and 5 bases from J, with 9 bases between. This CDR3 has 13 amino acids. The chain uses TRBV5-1 and TRBJ1-1; the D gene is possibly TRBD1 (5 bases). The material sequenced was PBMCs. This sequence originates from a man between 60 and 75 years old in good health and CMV-seropositive. CDR3 sequence (DNA): TGCGCCAGCAGCTTGCGGGGGGGGACTGAAGCTTTCTTT. The encoded protein is CASSLRGGTEAFF.